The 2 T cell receptor beta chains listed next were all sequenced from one sample in a study of cytomegalovirus exposure and HLA in healthy donors. PCR involved 60 Vbeta and 13 Jbeta primers. Clones were read by immunoSEQ multiplex PCR, and TCRdb kept only the in-frame ones, dropping some. The sample carries over 85,000 clones, just over 75% recorded once. The sample consisted of PBMCs. The receptors derive from a young man in good health and CMV-seronegative.

The CDR3 DNA is TGTGCCAGCAGCTTAGGGGGACTTTGGTACCAAGAGACCCAGTACTTC. It translates to CASSLGGLWYQETQYF. V and J are TRBV7-8 and TRBJ2-5; the D gene is possibly TRBD2 (6 bases). V was trimmed by 1 base and J by 0 bases, leaving 12 bases between them. The CDR3 spans 16 residues. Germline V gene sequence: CDR1 SGHVS, CDR2 FQNEAQ.

The CDR3 region is CASSRETGADTQYF. CDR3 coding DNA: TGTGCCAGTAGTAGAGAGACAGGGGCAGATACGCAGTATTTT. The chain couples TRBV19 to TRBJ2-3; 8 bases map to TRBD1. The CDR3 length is 14 residues. Germline CDR1 reads LNHDA; CDR2 reads SQIVND (reference sequence). The trim removed 4 bases at V and 4 bases at J, leaving 4 bases unmatched.